This TCR beta chain was sequenced during a study of blood T cell repertoires in COVID-19. Study at large: Samples taken during acute and convalescent COVID-19 were collected in the United States, Italy and Spain. T cells, B-cell-depleted T cells, or PBMCs supplied cDNA or gDNA.

The CDR3 loop spans 14 amino acids. Germline V gene sequence: CDR1 SGDLS, CDR2 YYNGEE. Between the trimmed V and J ends, which lost 6 bases and 1 base, there was a span of 13 bases. Original methodology: Quantification of nucleated cells was approximated via reference gene primer amplification. Profiled with immunoSEQ multiplex PCR; TCRdb holds only in-frame clones, not every one. The V and J calls and clone size were taken over from that table, and D and trimming were inferred from the DNA. The data contain 110,000 or so clones, approximately 72% of them seen just once; the ten biggest clones take up 15% to 20%.

The TCR was taken from a woman in her 70s with acute or convalescent COVID-19. Material: peripheral blood. The chain combines TRBV9 with TRBJ1-1, with D possibly TRBD1 on 5 matching bases. CDR3 nucleotide sequence: TGTGCCAGCACCCGGGGGAACCGGAACACTGAAGCTTTCTTT. Its protein is CASTRGNRNTEAFF.